This T cell receptor (beta chain) was sequenced during a study of CD8 T cells in ankylosing spondylitis (dated by TCRdb to the late 2010s). For context, the study as a whole: The study profiled T cell receptor beta repertoires in healthy donors and ankylosing spondylitis patients to find disease-linked TCR variants. In total, the full study cohort was made up of some 100 healthy donors and 25 or so ankylosing spondylitis patients. Samples of peripheral blood were taken, and for ankylosing spondylitis patients, synovial fluid was collected as well. What the authors observed across the whole study: Some motif variants had previously been reported in the synovial fluid and blood of reactive arthritis patients, which suggests shared mechanisms of disease initiation. Significant enrichment of the disease-linked clones was reported in matched synovial fluid samples from ankylosing spondylitis patients. A CD8+ phenotype was shown by the disease-linked clones, which were found at relatively low frequencies in peripheral blood. A TCR beta motif made up of fewer than 10 highly homologous amino acid variants appeared to be characteristic of blood from ankylosing spondylitis patients.

As for this clonotype: It has no known antigen specificity. Per-base qualities were not stored, and no clone one base away is much larger.

Sequencing was carried out with an Illumina HiSeq 2500. Quantitative 5'-RACE with molecular barcodes was used to prepare TCR beta libraries. From the authors' description of their analysis: Disease-linked TCR variants were identified with a new computational method built on a probabilistic model of VDJ rearrangement. TCRdb redid the processing of the public reads, applying fastp at Q25 and MiXCR, and retained in-frame beta chains. Entries that share a CDR3 protein sequence are merged under the most common genes and DNA. The V and J calls, along with clone size, are taken from TCRdb and not from the paper's own processing. The sample table records 210,000 or so distinct CDR3 sequences; around a quarter of these occur just once. Together, the top ten hold 6.6% of the sample. CDR1 and CDR2 are read off the germline V gene as MNHNS and SASEGT. Ends trimmed: V by 5 bases, J by 6 bases; bases unmatched to a gene: 4. The CDR3 runs 13 residues from the cysteine to the phenylalanine. Of all the DNA, just the CDR3 is kept, 39 bases in frame from base 1.

Sequenced: blood, either unsorted or a sorted T cell fraction (not recorded which). The chain employs TRBV6-1 and TRBJ1-2; 9 bases in the junction line up with TRBD1. The TCR comes from a male donor with ankylosing spondylitis or in good health (not recorded which). The nucleotides are TGTGCCAGCAGTAGGGACAGGGTCGATGGCTACACCTTC. This codes for CASSRDRVDGYTF.